The 24 T cell receptor beta chains in this list originate from one sample, sequenced in a study of cytomegalovirus exposure and HLA in healthy donors. 13 Jbeta primers and 60 Vbeta primers were used for the PCR. Measured with immunoSEQ multiplex PCR; TCRdb has only the in-frame clones, and not every one. The sample includes over 100,000 clones, more than 75% of them seen just once. The sample was PBMCs. These receptor sequences come from a woman aged 45-60 years in good health and CMV-seropositive.

In its sample, this clone was seen a few times. The chain joins TRBV6-5 to TRBJ1-1; no clear D gene. The ends were cut back, 0 bases at V and 2 bases at J, with 10 bases in the middle. In germline, CDR1 is MNHEY, CDR2 SVGAGI. This CDR3 contains 15 residues. CDR3 sequence (DNA): TGTGCCAGCAGTTACTCGCCTAACAGAAACACTGAAGCTTTCTTT. Translated: CASSYSPNRNTEAFF.

This CDR3 is CASSPPGSLDEQFF. The CDR3, as DNA: TGTGCCAGCAGCCCGCCGGGATCCTTGGATGAGCAGTTCTTC. This chain connects TRBV13 to TRBJ2-1, with a possible D match to TRBD2 (5 bases). The ends were cut back, 5 bases at V and 8 bases at J, with 16 bases in the middle. Germline V gene sequence: CDR1 PRHDT, CDR2 FYEKMQ (reference sequence). This CDR3 region has 14 residues.

This clone was seen only a few times. The V and J genes are TRBV25-1 and TRBJ1-1; 8 nucleotides line up with TRBD1. Trimming at V came to 5 bases and at J to 1 base, leaving 6 bases not matched to a gene. CDR1 is MGHDK and CDR2 is SYGVNS in the germline V gene. The CDR3 extends over 15 amino acids. The CDR3 DNA reads TGTGCCAGCAGTCCCCGGACAGGGAAGAACACTGAAGCTTTCTTT. Its translation: CASSPRTGKNTEAFF.

The genes are TRBV6-1 and TRBJ2-1, with D possibly TRBD1 on 6 matching bases. The length of the CDR3 is 12 residues. V lost 6 bases, J lost 8 bases, and 11 bases lay in between. Germline V gene data show CDR1 as MNHNS and CDR2 as SASEGT. The CDR3 bases are TGTGCCAGCAGCCTACAGGGCGATGAGCAGTTCTTC. Encoded protein: CASSLQGDEQFF.

This chain uses TRBV5-8 with TRBJ2-7; D perhaps matches TRBD2 (5 bases). CDR3 length equals 14 residues. CDR1 is SGHTS, CDR2 YDEGEE, per germline. The ends were cut back, 4 bases at V and 2 bases at J, with 13 bases in the middle. CDR3: CASSRPGNTYEQYF. CDR3 nucleotide sequence: TGTGCCAGCAGCCGCCCCGGGAACACCTACGAGCAGTACTTC.

The chain combines TRBV18 with TRBJ2-5, with D possibly TRBD1 on 6 matching bases. The CDR3 has 13 amino acids. V lost 5 bases, J lost 2 bases, and 9 bases lay in between. CDR1 and CDR2 from the germline V gene are KGHSH and LQKENI. The CDR3 DNA follows: TGTGCCAGCTCATCGGGACAACAAGAGACCCAGTACTTC. It specifies CASSSGQQETQYF.

The rearrangement uses TRBV7-2 and TRBJ1-2; a possible D gene is TRBD1 (5 bases). V was pared by 3 bases and J by 4 bases, with 27 bases between. CDR1 is SGHTA, CDR2 FQGNSA, per germline. This CDR3 is 19 amino acids long. DNA of the CDR3: TGTGCCAGCAGCTTGAAGCCTTCGCCCAGCTGGGGGGGAGGCTATGGCTACACCTTC. This encodes CASSLKPSPSWGGGYGYTF.

This chain uses TRBV5-4 with TRBJ2-7; 9 bases map to TRBD2. V lost 2 bases and J lost 2; bases outside the gene matches: 8. Germline CDR1 SGHNT, CDR2 YYREEE (reference sequence). The CDR3 runs to 16 residues. Here the CDR3 DNA reads TGTGCCAGCAGCTTCGGTAGCGGGAGTGCCCCCTACGAGCAGTACTTC. Protein product: CASSFGSGSAPYEQYF. Full variable domain (missing parts from reference TRBV5-4 and TRBJ2-7): ETGVTQSPTHLIKTRGQQVTLRCSSQSGHNTVSWYQQALGQGPQFIFQYYREEENGRGNFPPRFSGLQFPNYSSELNVNALELDDSALYLCASSFGSGSAPYEQYFGPGTRLTVT.

The chain couples TRBV4-1 to TRBJ2-5; D call uncertain. The CDR3 is made up of 13 amino acids. Germline V gene lookup returns CDR1 MGHRA and CDR2 YSYEKL. Trimming cost V 0 bases and J 5 bases, with 7 bases left between them. CDR3 sequence (DNA): TGCGCCAGCAGCCAAGATCGGGTGGAGACCCAGTACTTC. Translated: CASSQDRVETQYF.

The chain carries TRBV9 and TRBJ2-3, with TRBD2 as a possible D gene (6 bases). The CDR3 totals 18 residues. CDR1 and CDR2 (germline): SGDLS, YYNGEE. Trimming pared 3 bases from V and 2 bases from J, leaving 22 bases between. The CDR3 nucleotides read TGTGCCAGCAGCGCCCTCCCTTACGGGGGTGGAATCACAGATACGCAGTATTTT. This codes for CASSALPYGGGITDTQYF.

J is TRBJ2-7 and V is TRBV10-3; 9 bases line up with TRBD2. The V and J ends lost 6 bases and 4 bases, in that order; junction bases with no gene match: 10. This CDR3 has 15 residues. Germline V gene sequence: CDR1 ENHRY, CDR2 SYGVKD. The CDR3 DNA reads TGTGCCATCAGCGACCAGACTAGCGGATTATACGAGCAGTACTTC. This encodes CAISDQTSGLYEQYF.

The rearrangement joins TRBV7-9 to TRBJ1-5; 8 nucleotides agree with TRBD1. Germline CDR1 and CDR2: SEHNR and FQNEAQ (reference sequence). V trimming: 8 bases; J trimming: 4 bases; junction bases outside the gene matches: 10. This CDR3 has 15 amino acids. CDR3 sequence reads: CASRPGQGMNQPQHF. The CDR3 DNA sequence: TGTGCCAGCCGACCTGGACAGGGAATGAATCAGCCCCAGCATTTT.

This clone was counted only a few times. This chain links TRBV7-6 with TRBJ1-3, with a possible D match to TRBD1 (6 bases). From germline, CDR1 is SGHVS and CDR2 FNYEAQ. This CDR3 contains 18 residues. V lost 5 bases to trimming and J lost 0 bases, with 20 bases between them. For the CDR3, the DNA is TGTGCCAGCAGCCTAGGCGGGGGCGGGAGGCGCTCTGGAAACACCATATATTTT. It encodes CASSLGGGGRRSGNTIYF.

J is TRBJ2-7 and V is TRBV13; 9 nucleotides agree with TRBD2. The CDR3 loop spans 14 amino acids. CDR1 and CDR2 from the germline V gene are PRHDT and FYEKMQ (reference sequence). The junction had 1 base not matched to a gene; V was cut back by 1 base and J by 3 bases. The DNA of the CDR3 is TGTGCCAGCAGCTTAGTGCGGGAGGGCTACGAGCAGTACTTC. Translating it yields CASSLVREGYEQYF.

This clone was seen more than once but under ten times. The genes are TRBV11-1 and TRBJ1-1; D uncertain. CDR1 and CDR2 from the germline V gene are SGHAT and FQDESV (reference sequence). Trimming removed 2 bases at V and 0 bases at J, with 7 bases between. The CDR3 runs to 14 residues. Here the CDR3 DNA reads TGTGCCAGCAGCTTACGAGGGATGAACACTGAAGCTTTCTTT. This translates into CASSLRGMNTEAFF.

Only one count was recorded for this clone. V is TRBV11-1 and J is TRBJ2-1, with D unclear. CDR1 and CDR2 (germline): SGHAT, FQDESV (reference sequence). The ends were cut back, 7 bases at V and 0 bases at J, with 10 bases in the middle. The CDR3 extends over 14 amino acids. The CDR3 DNA reads TGTGCCAGCACGGAGACTCACTCCTACAATGAGCAGTTCTTC. This codes for CASTETHSYNEQFF.

A single count supports this clone. The chain combines TRBV7-9 with TRBJ1-1; D unresolved. The CDR3 contains 13 residues. CDR1 SEHNR and CDR2 FQNEAQ come from the germline V gene (reference sequence). Trimming pared 7 bases from V and 3 bases from J, leaving 12 bases between. Here the CDR3 reads CASTPSFDTEAFF. CDR3 in DNA: TGTGCCAGCACCCCCTCGTTCGACACTGAAGCTTTCTTT. The whole variable domain, filled in from reference TRBV7-9 and TRBJ1-1, reads DTGVSQNPRHKITKRGQNVTFRCDPISEHNRLYWYRQTLGQGPEFLTYFQNEAQLEKSRLLSDRFSAERPKGSFSTLEIQRTEQGDSAMYLCASTPSFDTEAFFGQGTRLTVV.

The chain links TRBV2 to TRBJ2-5; D not certain. Between the trimmed V and J ends, which lost 10 bases and 5 bases, there was a span of 17 bases. Looked up from germline, CDR1 is SNHLY and CDR2 is FYNNEI. The CDR3 totals 13 residues. The CDR3 DNA follows: TGTGCCACCGCCGCGGTCCGGCGGGAGACCCAGTACTTC. Protein: CATAAVRRETQYF.

A word on this clone: The junction does not match germline at one end; this may be a read error. The chain has TRBV7-8 and TRBJ2-6; tentatively, D is TRBD1 (5 bases). The length of the CDR3 is 15 residues. The germline CDR1 and CDR2 sequences are SGHVS and FQNEAQ. Here the CDR3 DNA reads TGTGCCAGCAGCATAGTAAGCTCTGGGGCCAACGGCCTGACTTTC. This translates into CASSIVSSGANGLTF.

The CDR3 loop is CATSRGPRGSYEQYF. The CDR3, as DNA: TGTGCCACCAGCAGAGGCCCCAGGGGTTCCTACGAGCAGTACTTC. The chain combines TRBV15 with TRBJ2-7; D is perhaps TRBD1 (6 bases). The length of the CDR3 is 15 residues. Trimming cost V 1 base and J 1 base, with 11 bases left between them. Germline V gene lookup returns CDR1 LNHNV and CDR2 YYDKDF (reference sequence).

The chain links TRBV7-3 to TRBJ2-5; D might be TRBD1 (6 bases). Trimming took off 5 bases at V and 0 bases at J, with 7 bases between the two ends. In germline, CDR1 is SGHTA, CDR2 FQGTGA. CDR3 size: 13 residues. The CDR3 protein is CASSGGYQETQYF. The DNA of the CDR3 is TGTGCCAGCAGCGGGGGCTACCAAGAGACCCAGTACTTC.

This chain uses TRBV23-1 with TRBJ2-2; no definite D call. TRBV23-1 is given ORF status, its function remaining uncertain. The CDR3 is 13 amino acids. Trimming took 4 bases from V and 8 from J, leaving 11 bases between them. The CDR3 DNA follows: TGCGCCAGCAGTCCTCTACCTCGGGGGGAGCTGTTTTTT. Translating gives CASSPLPRGELFF.

The V call is TRBV19, the J call TRBJ1-2; tentatively, D is TRBD1 (5 bases). This CDR3 region has 16 residues. CDR1 LNHDA and CDR2 SQIVND come from the germline V gene (reference sequence). The germline V and J ends were trimmed by 6 bases and 3 bases, with 20 bases remaining between them. CDR3 amino acids: CASRPGLTISDYGYTF. The CDR3 DNA sequence: TGTGCCAGTAGACCGGGACTCACGATTTCAGACTATGGCTACACCTTC.

The chain's CDR3 is CASKPEDRANTGELFF. In nucleotides, the CDR3 is TGCGCCAGCAAGCCCGAAGACAGGGCGAACACCGGGGAGCTGTTTTTT. J is TRBJ2-2 and V is TRBV10-1; 7 bases map to TRBD1. Trimming removed 7 bases from V and 0 bases from J; junction bases left unmatched: 8. The CDR3 extends over 16 amino acids. Germline V gene data show CDR1 as WNHNN and CDR2 as SYGVQD (reference sequence).